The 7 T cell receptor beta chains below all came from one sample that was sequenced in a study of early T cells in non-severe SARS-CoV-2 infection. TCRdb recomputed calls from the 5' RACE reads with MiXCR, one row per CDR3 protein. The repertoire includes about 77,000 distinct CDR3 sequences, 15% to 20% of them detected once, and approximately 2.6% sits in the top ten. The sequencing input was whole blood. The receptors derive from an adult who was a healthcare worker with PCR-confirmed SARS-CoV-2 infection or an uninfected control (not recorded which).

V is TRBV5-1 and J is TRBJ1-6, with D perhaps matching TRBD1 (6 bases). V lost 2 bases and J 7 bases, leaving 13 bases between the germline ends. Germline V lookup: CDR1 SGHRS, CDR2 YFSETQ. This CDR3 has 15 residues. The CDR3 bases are TGCGCCAGCAGCTTAACGCAGGGGCGGAATTCACCCCTCCACTTT. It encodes CASSLTQGRNSPLHF.

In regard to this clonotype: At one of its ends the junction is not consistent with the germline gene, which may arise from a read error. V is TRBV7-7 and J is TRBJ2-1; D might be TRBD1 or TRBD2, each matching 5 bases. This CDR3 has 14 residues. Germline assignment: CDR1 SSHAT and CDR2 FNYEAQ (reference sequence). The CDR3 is CASSLGLRGDEQFF. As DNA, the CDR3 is TGTGCTAGCAGCTTAGGCCTGAGGGGTGATGAGCAGTTCTTC.

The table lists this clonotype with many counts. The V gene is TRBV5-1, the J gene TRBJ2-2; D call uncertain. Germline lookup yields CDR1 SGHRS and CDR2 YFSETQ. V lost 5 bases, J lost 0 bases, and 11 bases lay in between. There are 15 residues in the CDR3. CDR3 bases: TGCGCCAGCAGTGTCTTTCAGGCGAACACCGGGGAGCTGTTTTTT. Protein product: CASSVFQANTGELFF.

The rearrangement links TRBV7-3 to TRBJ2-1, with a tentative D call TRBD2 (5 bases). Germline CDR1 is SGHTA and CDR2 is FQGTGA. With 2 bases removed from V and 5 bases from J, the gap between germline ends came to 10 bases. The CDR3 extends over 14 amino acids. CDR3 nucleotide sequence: TGTGCCAGCAGCTTAGGCGGACTCAACAATGAGCAGTTCTTC. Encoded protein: CASSLGGLNNEQFF.

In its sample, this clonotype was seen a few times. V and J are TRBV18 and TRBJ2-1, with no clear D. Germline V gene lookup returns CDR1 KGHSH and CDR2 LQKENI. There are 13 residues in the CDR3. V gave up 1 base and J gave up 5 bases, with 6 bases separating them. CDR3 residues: CASSPLGNNEQFF. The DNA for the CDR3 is TGTGCCAGCTCACCACTCGGAAACAATGAGCAGTTCTTC.

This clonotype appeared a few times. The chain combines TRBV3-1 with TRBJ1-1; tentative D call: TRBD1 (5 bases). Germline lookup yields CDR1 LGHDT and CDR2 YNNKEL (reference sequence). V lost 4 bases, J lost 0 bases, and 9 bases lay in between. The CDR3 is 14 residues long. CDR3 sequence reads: CASSPGTLNTEAFF. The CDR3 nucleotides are TGTGCCAGCAGCCCGGGGACCTTGAACACTGAAGCTTTCTTT.

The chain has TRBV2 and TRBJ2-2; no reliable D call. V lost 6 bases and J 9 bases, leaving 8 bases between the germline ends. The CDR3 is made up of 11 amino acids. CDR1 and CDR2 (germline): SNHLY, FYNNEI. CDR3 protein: CASSHTWELFF. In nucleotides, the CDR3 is TGTGCCAGCAGCCATACCTGGGAGCTGTTTTTT.